The entry below describes one T cell receptor beta chain. This clone's antigen is unknown. The sample holds no much larger clone one base away, and base qualities are not on file. This specimen includes other DNA sequences encoding the same CDR3. This record comes from a study of cytomegalovirus exposure and HLA in healthy donors (dated by TCRdb to 2017 to 2019). Regarding the research as a whole: According to a later analysis, the roughly 120 validation repertoires were produced on the same platform as the roughly 600 repertoires of the first cohort. The study aimed to test whether cataloging public T cell receptors could reveal signatures of past pathogen exposure. Along with the approximately 700-subject first cohort, a separate validation cohort of approximately 110 different subjects was used. The study combined high-throughput TCR immunosequencing, statistical association of individual TCRs with disease status, and machine learning to predict cytomegalovirus infection status.

Receptor amplification or capture employed the immunoSEQ multiplex PCR assay. The published analysis was carried out like this. A statistical classification framework was built to diagnose cytomegalovirus status from the catalog of TCR beta chain sequences. TCRdb took over this immuneACCESS table, retaining in-frame rearrangements with V and J assigned. Such tables are incomplete; in checked studies, under half of the missing clones stem from an unresolved V gene, and the remainder is unexplained. That table supplies the V and J calls and clone size; D and trimming were determined from the DNA. The sample table holds about 82,000 clones, of which approximately 93% were seen once. The top ten hold about 0.61% of the sample. Separate from the approximately 670-subject first cohort, the validation cohort of more than 90 subjects was the group to which the donors belonged. Sequences LNHDA (CDR1) and SQIVND (CDR2) are obtained from the germline V gene (reference sequence). From cysteine to phenylalanine, the CDR3 is 14 amino acids long. Only the CDR3 part of the read is kept: 42 bases, read in frame from the first base. A distance of 8 bases separates the germline ends of V and J, which lose 2 bases and 1 base respectively.

What the authors observed across the whole study: The authors suggested that the approach could potentially be generalized to other disease states and immunological phenotypes. A later analysis found that TCRs clustered in the first cohort also tended to co-occur in the roughly 110 validation repertoires, with roughly 95% of cluster scores above 0. In vitro tests confirmed that a few of the cytomegalovirus-associated TCR beta chains recognize cytomegalovirus antigens. Across donors, most TCR sequences were observed very rarely, whereas some public TCRs were present in many individuals. A later analysis lacked HLA typing for the validation cohort, so it scored co-occurrence in that cohort across all 110 or so repertoires. A total of 164 TCR beta chains were listed by the study as associated with cytomegalovirus. The classifier was reported to diagnose cytomegalovirus status with high specificity and sensitivity in both the original cohort and the validation cohort.

The sequenced material came from PBMCs. The clonotype originates from a man aged 18 to 30 in good health and CMV-seronegative. The rearrangement joined TRBV19 to TRBJ1-2; the D gene is possibly TRBD1, with 6 bases matching. CDR3 sequence: CASSIRTVNYGYTF. The bases are TGTGCCAGTAGTATAAGGACAGTTAACTATGGCTACACCTTC.